Below are 32 T cell receptor beta chains sequenced from a single sample in a study of post-analysis software for immune sequencing data. Study-wide results and limits: With TRBV5-6, TRBV5-1 and TRBV20-1 included, about five TRBV segments were more frequent in patients than in controls.

The authors incorporated unique molecular identifiers into the TCR beta cDNA libraries. Each CDR3 protein gets one entry after TCRdb re-called the PCR reads with MiXCR. The sample has hundreds of thousands of distinct CDR3 sequences; approximately 30% are singletons. Antigens for these TCRs are unknown. Sequenced material: blood. All receptors derive from a girl aged 5-17 years with multiple sclerosis.

The rearrangement joins TRBV28 to TRBJ2-6, with 11 bases matching TRBD1. Trimming removed 5 bases from V and 4 bases from J; junction bases left unmatched: 4. The CDR3 spans 16 residues. Germline-derived CDR1 and CDR2 are MDHEN and SYDVKM. The CDR3 region is CASSPDRGPGANVLTF. Written as DNA, the CDR3 is TGTGCCAGCAGTCCGGACAGGGGGCCCGGGGCCAACGTCCTGACTTTC.

The rearrangement joins TRBV4-3 to TRBJ2-3; 10 bases fit TRBD2. The germline V gene has CDR1 LGHNA and CDR2 YSLEER. Trimming took 0 bases from V and 2 from J; bases not matched to a gene: 8. The CDR3 runs to 18 residues. CDR3 coding DNA: TGCGCCAGCAGCCAAGATCCCGGGACTAGCGCATACACAGATACGCAGTATTTT. It is translated as CASSQDPGTSAYTDTQYF.

The CDR3 bases are TGCAGTGCTAGTTGGGGACTAGCGGGAGACGGTGAGCAGTTCTTC. The encoded protein is CSASWGLAGDGEQFF. The chain couples TRBV20-1 to TRBJ2-1; 14 positions match TRBD2. The CDR3 covers 15 residues. CDR1 is DFQATT, CDR2 SNEGSKA, per germline (reference sequence). The V segment lost 3 bases and the J segment 9 bases; nucleotides outside the gene matches: 7.

The chain employs TRBV6-2 or TRBV6-3 and TRBJ1-5, with D possibly TRBD1 on 5 matching bases. CDR3 length equals 13 residues. V dropped 2 bases and J dropped 10 bases, with 12 bases sitting between them. Germline CDR1 and CDR2: MNHEY and SVGEGT. DNA of the CDR3: TGTGCCAGCAGTTACGGAAGGGGAGTTCCCCAGCATTTT. This gives the protein CASSYGRGVPQHF.

The gene calls are TRBV7-6 and TRBJ1-1, with D possibly matching TRBD1 (5 bases). The V and J ends lost 5 bases and 6 bases respectively, with 13 bases between them. Germline V lookup: CDR1 SGHVS, CDR2 FNYEAQ. There are 13 residues in the CDR3. The CDR3 DNA reads TGTGCCAGCAGCCACAAGGCGGGGGCTGAAGCTTTCTTT. The encoded protein is CASSHKAGAEAFF.

This rearrangement joins TRBV3-1 to TRBJ1-5, with D maybe TRBD1 (6 bases). Trimming pared 4 bases from V and 4 bases from J, leaving 11 bases between. CDR1 and CDR2 (germline): LGHDT, YNNKEL (reference sequence). The CDR3 length is 14 residues. This CDR3 is CASSRGTSNQPQHF. For the CDR3, the DNA is TGTGCCAGCAGCCGCGGGACAAGTAATCAGCCCCAGCATTTT.

This clonotype was observed a single time. CDR3 residues: CASTETLNTEAFF. CDR3 in DNA: TGTGCCAGCACTGAGACGCTGAACACTGAAGCTTTCTTT. The chain carries TRBV6-1 and TRBJ1-1; D call uncertain. The CDR3 runs to 13 residues. Germline lookup yields CDR1 MNHNS and CDR2 SASEGT. Trimming stripped 7 bases from V and 0 bases from J, with 9 bases between.

The CDR3 protein is CASRPSAGELFF. DNA for the CDR3: TGCGCCAGCAGACCTAGCGCCGGGGAGCTGTTTTTT. The chain carries TRBV4-1 and TRBJ2-2; tentatively, D is TRBD2 (6 bases). The germline V and J ends were trimmed by 6 bases and 6 bases, with 8 bases remaining between them. CDR1 and CDR2 from the germline V gene are MGHRA and YSYEKL. CDR3 length: 12 amino acids.

V is TRBV27 and J is TRBJ1-2, with D maybe TRBD1 (6 bases). There are 14 residues in the CDR3. Germline-derived CDR1 and CDR2 are MNHEY and SMNVEV (reference sequence). V was pared by 4 bases and J by 7 bases, with 16 bases between. CDR3: CASSWTASSSGYTF. CDR3 nucleotides: TGTGCCAGCAGTTGGACAGCTAGTTCGAGTGGCTACACCTTC.

This clonotype was seen a handful of times. The chain employs TRBV12-3 or TRBV12-4 and TRBJ2-7, with D tentatively TRBD2 (6 bases). Trimming took 3 bases from V and 5 from J, leaving 14 bases between them. The CDR3 consists of 14 residues. CDR3 in DNA: TGTGCCAGCAGTTTGGGGGGAGCAAAAAACGAGCAGTACTTC. It is translated as CASSLGGAKNEQYF.

The chain employs TRBV20-1 and TRBJ1-1; D not certain. Trimming took off 4 bases at V and 4 bases at J, with 10 bases between the two ends. The CDR3 covers 12 residues. Germline CDR1 DFQATT, CDR2 SNEGSKA (reference sequence). CDR3 DNA: TGCAGTGCTATTTTAGGAGTCACTGAAGCTTTCTTT. Its protein is CSAILGVTEAFF.

In its sample, this clonotype was seen many times. The CDR3 loop is CASSLTQSEQFF. In nucleotides, the CDR3 is TGTGCCAGCAGCTTGACACAGAGTGAGCAGTTCTTC. The chain is built from TRBV7-2 and TRBJ2-1; no definite D call. V lost 3 bases, J lost 9 bases, and 9 bases lay in between. The CDR3 loop spans 12 amino acids. Germline V gene sequence: CDR1 SGHTA, CDR2 FQGNSA.

This clonotype was seen repeatedly, ten times or more. V gene TRBV10-3 combines with J gene TRBJ2-7; 12 bases align to TRBD2. Germline V gene sequence: CDR1 ENHRY, CDR2 SYGVKD. The CDR3 contains 14 residues. The V gene end was trimmed by 10 bases and the J gene end by 0 bases; junction bases not matched to a gene: 4. In nucleotides, the CDR3 is TGTGCCACTCAGACTAGCGGGAGCTCCTACGAGCAGTACTTC. It encodes CATQTSGSSYEQYF.

The chain uses TRBV2 and TRBJ2-1; TRBD2 agrees at 8 bases. This CDR3 has 19 amino acids. V was clipped by 9 bases and J by 6 bases; unmatched bases: 25. Per the germline V gene, CDR1 is SNHLY and CDR2 is FYNNEI. The CDR3 sequence is CARSSGIGAGGRSINEQFF. In nucleotides, the CDR3 is TGTGCCAGATCCTCTGGTATTGGCGCGGGGGGACGGAGTATCAATGAGCAGTTCTTC.

On this clonotype itself: One junction end does not reproduce the germline sequence, and a read error may be involved. The chain employs TRBV9 and TRBJ2-5; weak D call: TRBD2 (5 bases). The DNA matches TRBJ2-7 better at its end, which makes the J call doubtful. CDR3 length: 12 residues. CDR1 and CDR2 from the germline V gene are SGDLS and YYNGEE. CDR3 sequence (DNA): TGTGTCAGCAGAGGGAGCGGTGTCGAGCAGTACTTC. It encodes CVSRGSGVEQYF.

The genes are TRBV12-3 or TRBV12-4 and TRBJ2-5, with TRBD2 identical over 14 bases. With V trimmed by 5 bases and J by 1 base, 3 bases remained unmatched. This CDR3 has 16 amino acids. CDR3 coding DNA: TGTGCCAGCAGTCGGGGACTAGCGGGGGCCCAAGAGACCCAGTACTTC. Its protein product is CASSRGLAGAQETQYF.

This clonotype has just a few counts. This chain joins TRBV10-3 and TRBJ2-7, with D unclear. Germline V gene sequence: CDR1 ENHRY, CDR2 SYGVKD. Trimming stripped 0 bases from V and 2 bases from J, with 11 bases between. This CDR3 is built from 15 residues. The CDR3, as DNA: TGTGCCATCAGTGAGTCACCACAGCCACCCTACGAGCAGTACTTC. Protein product: CAISESPQPPYEQYF.

V gene TRBV3-1 combines with J gene TRBJ2-1; the match to TRBD2 covers 10 bases. Germline loops: CDR1 LGHDT, CDR2 YNNKEL (reference sequence). V shed 2 bases, J shed 6 bases, and the junction held 10 bases outside the gene matches. The CDR3 has 17 residues. The CDR3 DNA sequence: TGTGCCAGCAGCCAAACCCCTAGCGGGGGCGTCGGCAATGAGCAGTTCTTC. Translating gives CASSQTPSGGVGNEQFF.

This clonotype was recorded a few times. The chain couples TRBV5-1 to TRBJ2-5; 10 bases agree with TRBD1. CDR1 is SGHRS, CDR2 YFSETQ, per germline. The trim removed 0 bases at V and 5 bases at J, leaving 7 bases unmatched. CDR3 size: 16 residues. The CDR3 here is CASSLARTGGQETQYF. CDR3 DNA: TGCGCCAGCAGCTTGGCTCGGACAGGGGGTCAGGAGACCCAGTACTTC.

In its sample, this clonotype was seen a few times. The rearrangement joins TRBV7-9 to TRBJ2-3; D unclear. This CDR3 has 12 residues. V was cut by 5 bases and J by 4 bases, with 7 bases left in between. Germline V lookup: CDR1 SEHNR, CDR2 FQNEAQ (reference sequence). This chain's CDR3 is CASSPSPDTQYF. In nucleotides, the CDR3 is TGTGCCAGCAGCCCCTCCCCAGATACGCAGTATTTT.

With regard to this clonotype: The junction does not match germline at one end; this may be a read error. This chain links TRBV27 with TRBJ2-5; 7 nucleotides align to TRBD1. CDR1 and CDR2 (germline): MNHEY, SMNVEV (reference sequence). This CDR3 comprises 14 residues. The CDR3 here is CTSSHRQGRETQYF. The CDR3 region has the DNA TGTACCAGCAGCCACAGACAGGGACGAGAGACCCAGTACTTC.

This clonotype was counted a few times. The gene calls are TRBV5-1 and TRBJ1-2; weak D call: TRBD1 (6 bases). Per the germline V gene, CDR1 is SGHRS and CDR2 is YFSETQ. This CDR3 spans 14 amino acids. The V gene lost 4 bases and the J gene lost 6 bases, with 16 bases spanning the gap. CDR3 in amino acids: CASSPGAGVHGYTF. Here the CDR3 DNA reads TGCGCCAGCAGCCCTGGGGCAGGGGTACATGGCTACACCTTC.

In its sample, this clonotype was seen a few times. This chain connects TRBV27 to TRBJ2-7; no clear D. Trimming cost V 5 bases and J 4 bases, with 12 bases left between them. CDR3 length: 13 amino acids. Germline lookup yields CDR1 MNHEY and CDR2 SMNVEV (reference sequence). The CDR3 reads CASSPPWGYEQYF. CDR3 DNA: TGTGCCAGCAGTCCCCCCTGGGGTTACGAGCAGTACTTC.

The rearrangement links TRBV15 to TRBJ2-1, with TRBD2 matching over 9 bases. Germline-derived CDR1 and CDR2 are LNHNV and YYDKDF (reference sequence). The CDR3 spans 18 residues. V shed 1 base, J shed 0 bases, and the junction held 7 bases outside the gene matches. Here the CDR3 DNA reads TGTGCCACCAGCAGAGTAGGTCGTAGCGGGGGCTCCTACAATGAGCAGTTCTTC. Protein: CATSRVGRSGGSYNEQFF.

This clonotype was found a few times. The chain has TRBV6-1 and TRBJ2-7; the D gene is possibly TRBD1 (6 bases). This CDR3 contains 17 residues. Trimming took 4 bases from V and 4 from J, leaving 23 bases between them. CDR1 is MNHNS, CDR2 SASEGT, per germline. The CDR3 nucleotides read TGTGCCAGCAGTGGAAATAGACAGGAGCGCACTCGTTACGAGCAGTACTTC. Amino acid sequence: CASSGNRQERTRYEQYF.

The table lists this clonotype with a count of one. The chain uses TRBV20-1 and TRBJ2-3, with TRBD2 identical over 8 bases. Germline CDR1 and CDR2: DFQATT and SNEGSKA (reference sequence). V lost 8 bases and J lost 0; bases outside the gene matches: 7. The CDR3 extends over 14 amino acids. The CDR3 protein is CSTIAGWSTDTQYF. The CDR3 coding sequence is TGCAGTACTATAGCGGGGTGGAGCACAGATACGCAGTATTTT.

This clonotype was seen a handful of times. V and J are TRBV15 and TRBJ2-5; 10 bases map to TRBD1. Germline CDR1 reads LNHNV; CDR2 reads YYDKDF (reference sequence). V trimming: 5 bases; J trimming: 5 bases; junction bases outside the gene matches: 5. The CDR3 has 14 residues. The CDR3 region has the DNA TGTGCCACCAGCCGGGACAGGGGAACCGAGACCCAGTACTTC. The encoded protein is CATSRDRGTETQYF.

This clonotype has ten or more counts. This chain joins TRBV20-1 and TRBJ2-5; 9 nucleotides agree with TRBD2. J gave up 4 bases and V 3 bases, and 3 bases lay outside the gene matches. Germline CDR1 is DFQATT and CDR2 is SNEGSKA (reference sequence). The CDR3 sequence is 13 residues long. The CDR3 nucleotides are TGCAGTGCTAGGGTTAGCGGGGGAGAGACCCAGTACTTC. Protein product: CSARVSGGETQYF.

The CDR3 coding sequence is TGTGCCATCAGTGAGTCTCGGGGGGACGATGAGCAGTTCTTC. The encoded protein is CAISESRGDDEQFF. V is TRBV10-3 and J is TRBJ2-1; 7 nucleotides line up with TRBD2. This CDR3 contains 14 residues. V gave up 0 bases and J gave up 8 bases; unmatched junction bases: 4. Germline CDR1 reads ENHRY; CDR2 reads SYGVKD.

This clonotype showed up just a few times. The J gene is TRBJ2-5, the V gene TRBV20-1; TRBD1 matches at 10 bases. V lost 6 bases to trimming and J lost 2 bases; unmatched junction nucleotides: 3. Germline CDR1 and CDR2: DFQATT and SNEGSKA (reference sequence). The CDR3 is 13 residues long. CDR3 protein: CSAGTGVQETQYF. The CDR3 DNA reads TGCAGTGCCGGGACAGGGGTACAAGAGACCCAGTACTTC.

This clonotype was seen more than once but under ten times. The chain has TRBV6-5 and TRBJ1-4; D remains ambiguous. CDR3 length: 16 amino acids. Per the germline V gene, CDR1 is MNHEY and CDR2 is SVGAGI. With 8 bases removed from V and 4 bases from J, the gap between germline ends came to 20 bases. In DNA form, the CDR3 reads TGTGCCAGCCTCCCCTCCCTCCCACCGGGTAATGAAAAACTGTTTTTT. Translation: CASLPSLPPGNEKLFF.

In its sample, this clonotype was seen a few times. The CDR3 DNA reads as TGTGCCAGCAGCAGGGGGACAGGGACTGGTAGCAATCAGCCCCAGCATTTT. Translation: CASSRGTGTGSNQPQHF. The chain combines TRBV12-3 or TRBV12-4 with TRBJ1-5; 9 positions match TRBD1. This CDR3 contains 17 residues. Losses at the gene ends were 6 bases for V and 0 bases for J; bases not matched to a gene: 9.